This T cell receptor beta chain was sequenced during a study of T cells after yellow fever vaccination. Study-wide findings and caveats: A secondary response was less intense yet reached its peak sooner, at day 5 versus 15.

Germline lookup yields CDR1 KGHDR and CDR2 SFDVKD. V was pared by 0 bases and J by 5 bases, with 4 bases of the junction left unmatched. The CDR3 totals 15 residues. The study made its TCR cDNA through 5'RACE template switching. That step introduced a universal primer site along with UMIs. TCRdb independently ran MiXCR on the 5' RACE reads; one entry per CDR3 protein. The profile covers about 350,000 distinct CDR3 sequences, with approximately 8% appearing a single time and 17% taken by the ten largest. This clonotype was seen just once. What it binds is unknown. Sequences were derived from PBMCs, sampled about 41 days after the first yellow fever vaccination. The source of this sequence is a man between 18 and 29 years old who received the YFV17D yellow fever vaccine. The chain has TRBV24-1 and TRBJ2-3, with 7 bases identical to TRBD1. The CDR3, as DNA: TGTGCCACCAGTGATTTGAGGGACAGTCAAGATACGCAGTATTTT. It codes for CATSDLRDSQDTQYF.